Described below is a single T cell receptor beta chain sequence and its context. What it recognizes is unknown. These data come from a study of cytomegalovirus exposure and HLA in healthy donors. Primers included in the PCR were 60 Vbeta and 13 Jbeta primers. The method was immunoSEQ multiplex PCR; TCRdb's version includes in-frame clones alone and lacks a portion of them. In the table there are 150,000 to 200,000 clones, over 70% of which are singletons. Study conclusions and caveats: The availability of immune exposure information extended only to CMV serostatus. Three chains linked to CMV were shown in vitro to be specific for CMV antigens.

The origin of this receptor is a female donor in good health and CMV-seronegative. The sequenced sample consisted of PBMCs.

This CDR3 is CASSPLPWTLAGGSGDTQYF. DNA for the CDR3: TGTGCCAGCAGTCCCCTCCCCTGGACTCTAGCGGGAGGCTCGGGGGATACGCAGTATTTT. This chain links TRBV28 with TRBJ2-3; 11 nucleotides align to TRBD2. Germline V gene lookup returns CDR1 MDHEN and CDR2 SYDVKM. V gave up 5 bases and J gave up 6 bases; unmatched junction bases: 22. This CDR3 region has 20 residues.